This is a list of T cell receptor beta chains from one sample in a study of human T cells and chemical hapten exposure. MiXCR, applied by TCRdb to the RACE reads, yields one record per CDR3 protein. The table has 300,000 to 350,000 distinct CDR3 sequences, approximately 6.3% seen once. The sample here was whole blood, taken in connection with sensitization to the hapten diphenylcyclopropenone (DPC). The receptors were gathered from a woman aged 18-30 years with alopecia areata. Some clones in this sample may be carry-over from other donors' samples. Each CDR3 is given with its conserved first and last residue. Fields, in order: clone size, J gene, V gene, D gene, CDR3 DNA, CDR3 protein. A D gene is named only where the DNA matches it firmly. Clone size is stated in some rows and not others, as once, few, many or a class when expanded.

clone size: few
J gene: TRBJ1-5
V gene: TRBV28
D gene: .
CDR3 DNA: TGTGCCAGCAGCCAGCTTGACGGGCAGCGACCCAATCAGCCCCAGCATTTT
CDR3 protein: CASSQLDGQRPNQPQHF

clone size: .
J gene: TRBJ2-3
V gene: TRBV18
D gene: TRBD2
CDR3 DNA: TGTGCCAGCTCAGGACTAGCGGGTGTCACAGATACGCAGTATTTT
CDR3 protein: CASSGLAGVTDTQYF

clone size: few
J gene: TRBJ2-1
V gene: TRBV24-1
D gene: TRBD2
CDR3 DNA: TGTGCCACCAGTGACCCTAGCGGGGGAGAGGATGAGCAGTTCTTC
CDR3 protein: CATSDPSGGEDEQFF

clone size: .
J gene: TRBJ2-3
V gene: TRBV6-2/TRBV6-3
D gene: TRBD2
CDR3 DNA: TGTGCCAGCAGTTACGGCCAGGGAGGGTCCACAGATACGCAGTATTTT
CDR3 protein: CASSYGQGGSTDTQYF

clone size: few
J gene: TRBJ1-6
V gene: TRBV12-3/TRBV12-4
D gene: .
CDR3 DNA: TGTGCCAGCAGTTTAGTGTCAGGGGATAATTCACCCCTCCACTTT
CDR3 protein: CASSLVSGDNSPLHF

clone size: .
J gene: TRBJ2-1
V gene: TRBV10-2
D gene: TRBD2
CDR3 DNA: TGCGCCAGCATGGGACTAGCTGAGCAGTTCTTC
CDR3 protein: CASMGLAEQFF

clone size: few
J gene: TRBJ2-1
V gene: TRBV28
D gene: .
CDR3 DNA: TGTGCCAGCAGCCCCTCCTTCGGCGCCAGCTCCTACAATGAGCAGTTCTTC
CDR3 protein: CASSPSFGASSYNEQFF

clone size: .
J gene: TRBJ2-5
V gene: TRBV6-6
D gene: .
CDR3 DNA: TGTGCCAGCAGTTACATAACGATCCTCCAAGAGACCCAGTACTTC
CDR3 protein: CASSYITILQETQYF

clone size: many
J gene: TRBJ2-7
V gene: TRBV4-3
D gene: TRBD2
CDR3 DNA: TGCGCCAGCAGCCAAGAACCTAGCGGGGGCTCCTACGAGCAGTACTTC
CDR3 protein: CASSQEPSGGSYEQYF

clone size: few
J gene: TRBJ1-3
V gene: TRBV11-2
D gene: .
CDR3 DNA: TGTGCCAGCAGCTTAGCCGGGACTGACTCTGGAAACACCATATATTTT
CDR3 protein: CASSLAGTDSGNTIYF

clone size: few
J gene: TRBJ1-5
V gene: TRBV11-1
D gene: TRBD1
CDR3 DNA: TGTGCCAGCAGCCGGGACAGTTCACAGCCCCAGCATTTT
CDR3 protein: CASSRDSSQPQHF

clone size: few
J gene: TRBJ2-6
V gene: TRBV10-3
D gene: .
CDR3 DNA: TGTGCCATCAGTATCTCTGGGGCCAACGTCCTGACTTTC
CDR3 protein: CAISISGANVLTF

clone size: .
J gene: TRBJ1-1
V gene: TRBV5-1
D gene: TRBD1
CDR3 DNA: TGCGCCAGCAGCTTGGCGGCAGGGGGAACGGACACTGAAGCTTTCTTT
CDR3 protein: CASSLAAGGTDTEAFF

clone size: many
J gene: TRBJ1-1
V gene: TRBV7-6
D gene: .
CDR3 DNA: TGTGCCAGCAGCTTAGAACACACGAACACTGAAGCTTTCTTT
CDR3 protein: CASSLEHTNTEAFF

clone size: .
J gene: TRBJ1-2
V gene: TRBV11-2
D gene: .
CDR3 DNA: TGTGCCAGCAGCTTAGGCGGGGGAACTGGCTACACCTTC
CDR3 protein: CASSLGGGTGYTF

clone size: many
J gene: TRBJ1-2
V gene: TRBV12-3/TRBV12-4
D gene: .
CDR3 DNA: TGTGCCAGCAGTCCACAGGGTCGAGACTATGGCTACACCTTC
CDR3 protein: CASSPQGRDYGYTF

clone size: medium-sized
J gene: TRBJ2-7
V gene: TRBV5-1
D gene: .
CDR3 DNA: TGTGCCAGCAGCTTAGGGTACGAGCAGTACTTC
CDR3 protein: CASSLGYEQYF

clone size: many
J gene: TRBJ2-3
V gene: TRBV7-2
D gene: .
CDR3 DNA: TGTGCCAGCAGCTTAGGATCTTGGACTCCCCAAGATACGCAGTATTTT
CDR3 protein: CASSLGSWTPQDTQYF

clone size: many
J gene: TRBJ2-1
V gene: TRBV6-2/TRBV6-3
D gene: .
CDR3 DNA: TGTGCCAGCACCGGAATCGGTGAGCAGTTCTTC
CDR3 protein: CASTGIGEQFF

clone size: few
J gene: TRBJ1-2
V gene: TRBV29-1
D gene: .
CDR3 DNA: TGCAGCGTAAGGACCGAAAACTATGGCTACACCTTC
CDR3 protein: CSVRTENYGYTF

clone size: many
J gene: TRBJ1-5
V gene: TRBV21-1
D gene: .
CDR3 DNA: TGTGCCAGCAGCAAAGATTTTGGGACAGGGGTCCCGATTAGCAATCAGCCCCAGCATTTT
CDR3 protein: CASSKDFGTGVPISNQPQHF

clone size: few
J gene: TRBJ1-2
V gene: TRBV28
D gene: .
CDR3 DNA: TGTGCCAGCAGTTTATATCGAGAATTGGGGAATGGCTACACCTTC
CDR3 protein: CASSLYRELGNGYTF

clone size: .
J gene: TRBJ1-1
V gene: TRBV20-1
D gene: TRBD1
CDR3 DNA: TGCAGTGCTACCCCCTCCAGGGGGGACACTGAAGCTTTCTTT
CDR3 protein: CSATPSRGDTEAFF

clone size: many
J gene: TRBJ2-7
V gene: TRBV28
D gene: TRBD1
CDR3 DNA: TGTGCCAGCAGTTTGACAGGGCCCATCTACGAGCAGTACTTC
CDR3 protein: CASSLTGPIYEQYF

clone size: few
J gene: TRBJ1-1
V gene: TRBV5-6
D gene: TRBD1
CDR3 DNA: TGTGCCAGCAGCTTAACAGGGGTTTACACTGAAGCTTTCTTT
CDR3 protein: CASSLTGVYTEAFF

clone size: few
J gene: TRBJ2-5
V gene: TRBV6-5
D gene: TRBD2
CDR3 DNA: TGTGCCAGCAGTTACGGGGGGGGTCTCCAAGAGACCCAGTACTTC
CDR3 protein: CASSYGGGLQETQYF

clone size: many
J gene: TRBJ2-3
V gene: TRBV29-1
D gene: .
CDR3 DNA: TGCAGCGTTTTGGGGGGGGCAAGCACAGATACGCAGTATTTT
CDR3 protein: CSVLGGASTDTQYF

clone size: .
J gene: TRBJ2-1
V gene: TRBV6-5
D gene: .
CDR3 DNA: TGTGCCAGCCGAAGCTCCTACAATGAGCAGTTCTTC
CDR3 protein: CASRSSYNEQFF

clone size: few
J gene: TRBJ2-1
V gene: TRBV11-2
D gene: .
CDR3 DNA: TGTGCCAGCAGCTCAGTGAAATCGGTCAATGAGCAGTTCTTC
CDR3 protein: CASSSVKSVNEQFF

clone size: few
J gene: TRBJ2-6
V gene: TRBV12-3/TRBV12-4
D gene: .
CDR3 DNA: TGTGCCAGCAGTTTTCCCCCAAAGAGTGTTACTGGGGCCAACGTCCTGACTTTC
CDR3 protein: CASSFPPKSVTGANVLTF

clone size: few
J gene: TRBJ1-2
V gene: TRBV3-1
D gene: .
CDR3 DNA: TGTGCCAGCAGCCAAGCGGAGGGCACCTATGGCTACACCTTC
CDR3 protein: CASSQAEGTYGYTF

clone size: few
J gene: TRBJ2-7
V gene: TRBV5-1
D gene: .
CDR3 DNA: TGCGCCAGCAGCTCCGGGACACCTGCCTACGAGCAGTACTTC
CDR3 protein: CASSSGTPAYEQYF

clone size: few
J gene: TRBJ1-5
V gene: TRBV29-1
D gene: .
CDR3 DNA: TGCAGCGTTGACCCAGGGAGAAATCAGCCCCAGCATTTT
CDR3 protein: CSVDPGRNQPQHF

clone size: many
J gene: TRBJ1-1
V gene: TRBV4-3
D gene: .
CDR3 DNA: TGCGCCAGCAGCCAAACGGCAGACACGAACACTGAAGCTTTCTTT
CDR3 protein: CASSQTADTNTEAFF

clone size: many
J gene: TRBJ1-2
V gene: TRBV4-3
D gene: .
CDR3 DNA: TGCGCCAGCAGCCAAGATATAGGAGGGTATGGCTACACCTTC
CDR3 protein: CASSQDIGGYGYTF

clone size: .
J gene: TRBJ2-3
V gene: TRBV7-2
D gene: TRBD2
CDR3 DNA: TGTGCCAGCAGCACTAGCGGGGGGGCCTTCCCAGATACGCAGTATTTT
CDR3 protein: CASSTSGGAFPDTQYF

clone size: .
J gene: TRBJ2-5
V gene: TRBV23-1
D gene: .
CDR3 DNA: TGCGCCAGCAGTCCTCCCCTCGGGGGTCGGGGGGAGACCCAGTACTTC
CDR3 protein: CASSPPLGGRGETQYF

clone size: many
J gene: TRBJ1-1
V gene: TRBV5-5
D gene: .
CDR3 DNA: TGTGCCAGCAGCTCGGCCGAGGGAGTTCTAAGAACTGAAGCTTTCTTT
CDR3 protein: CASSSAEGVLRTEAFF

clone size: .
J gene: TRBJ1-1
V gene: TRBV6-6
D gene: .
CDR3 DNA: TGTGCCAGCGCAGGACAGCCAAACACTGAAGCTTTCTTT
CDR3 protein: CASAGQPNTEAFF

clone size: few
J gene: TRBJ2-3
V gene: TRBV2
D gene: .
CDR3 DNA: TGTGCCAGCAGTCAAGAGACTACCACGCAGTATTTT
CDR3 protein: CASSQETTTQYF

clone size: .
J gene: TRBJ1-1
V gene: TRBV10-3
D gene: TRBD1
CDR3 DNA: TGTGCCATCAGTGATCGGGGAGACAGGGGAAAAGCTTTCTTT
CDR3 protein: CAISDRGDRGKAFF

clone size: .
J gene: TRBJ2-1
V gene: TRBV20-1
D gene: TRBD2
CDR3 DNA: TGCAGTGCTAGCGTTAGCGGGGGCCCTAATGAGCAGTTCTTC
CDR3 protein: CSASVSGGPNEQFF

clone size: .
J gene: TRBJ1-5
V gene: TRBV28
D gene: TRBD1
CDR3 DNA: TGTGCCAGCAAGGGACAGGGGAACAATCAGCCCCAGCATTTT
CDR3 protein: CASKGQGNNQPQHF

clone size: .
J gene: TRBJ1-1
V gene: TRBV9
D gene: .
CDR3 DNA: TGTGCCAGCAGCCCAAGTTGGGGGCCAACTGAAGCTTTCTTT
CDR3 protein: CASSPSWGPTEAFF

clone size: few
J gene: TRBJ1-2
V gene: TRBV6-2/TRBV6-3
D gene: .
CDR3 DNA: TGTGCCAGCTTTCGCTCCAAGTCGGGCAGGACGGGAGGCTACACCTTC
CDR3 protein: CASFRSKSGRTGGYTF

clone size: many
J gene: TRBJ2-7
V gene: TRBV12-3/TRBV12-4
D gene: .
CDR3 DNA: TGTGCCAGCAGCCAGGACAGAGTCTACGAGCAGTACTTC
CDR3 protein: CASSQDRVYEQYF

clone size: many
J gene: TRBJ2-3
V gene: TRBV28
D gene: .
CDR3 DNA: TGTGCCAGCAGTTCTACGACAGGGGAGGGGGATACGCAGTATTTT
CDR3 protein: CASSSTTGEGDTQYF

clone size: few
J gene: TRBJ1-2
V gene: TRBV7-6
D gene: .
CDR3 DNA: TGTGCCAGCAGCTCCACAAACAGTGGGAGCTATGGCTACACCTTC
CDR3 protein: CASSSTNSGSYGYTF

clone size: few
J gene: TRBJ1-1
V gene: TRBV5-6
D gene: TRBD1
CDR3 DNA: TGTGCCAGCAGCTTTCTGACAGGGGAGAACACTGAAGCTTTCTTT
CDR3 protein: CASSFLTGENTEAFF

clone size: .
J gene: TRBJ2-1
V gene: TRBV4-2
D gene: .
CDR3 DNA: TGTGCCAGCAGCCAACGGACCGGGCCAATCAATGAGCAGTTCTTC
CDR3 protein: CASSQRTGPINEQFF

clone size: many
J gene: TRBJ2-3
V gene: TRBV7-2
D gene: TRBD2
CDR3 DNA: TGTGCCAGCAGCTTTGGACTAGTCACAGATACGCAGTATTTT
CDR3 protein: CASSFGLVTDTQYF

clone size: many
J gene: TRBJ2-3
V gene: TRBV3-1
D gene: TRBD2
CDR3 DNA: TGTGCCAGCACCACACTAGCGGGAGATACGCAGTATTTT
CDR3 protein: CASTTLAGDTQYF

clone size: .
J gene: TRBJ1-5
V gene: TRBV12-3/TRBV12-4
D gene: .
CDR3 DNA: TGTGCCAGCAGTTTTTATATGAGCAATCAGCCCCAGCATTTT
CDR3 protein: CASSFYMSNQPQHF

clone size: many
J gene: TRBJ2-1
V gene: TRBV12-5
D gene: .
CDR3 DNA: TGTGCTAGTGCGGTCGGGCTACGTCCCTACAATGAGCAGTTCTTC
CDR3 protein: CASAVGLRPYNEQFF

clone size: few
J gene: TRBJ2-4
V gene: TRBV7-3
D gene: TRBD1
CDR3 DNA: TGTGCCAGCAGCACAGGGGGCTCTGGCAAAAACATTCAGTACTTC
CDR3 protein: CASSTGGSGKNIQYF

clone size: .
J gene: TRBJ1-5
V gene: TRBV11-2
D gene: .
CDR3 DNA: TGTGCCAGCTCAGGCACAGCTCATCAGCCCCAGCATTTT
CDR3 protein: CASSGTAHQPQHF

clone size: .
J gene: TRBJ1-1
V gene: TRBV20-1
D gene: .
CDR3 DNA: TGCAGTGTCCGAGGACTCATGAACACTGAAGCTTTCTTT
CDR3 protein: CSVRGLMNTEAFF